Detailed here is one T cell receptor (beta chain). The data were obtained in a study of blood T cell repertoires in COVID-19. Study information: Acute-phase and convalescent COVID-19 samples originated in the United States, Italy and Spain. PBMCs, B-cell-depleted T cells, or T cells were the source of the cDNA or gDNA that made up the material.

In the original processing: Estimated nucleated cell counts came from reference gene primer amplification. The assay was immunoSEQ multiplex PCR, and TCRdb's table has in-frame clones only and misses some. V, J and clone size derive from that table, while D and trimming were established from the DNA sequence. The sample holds 200,000 to 300,000 clones, 86% seen once. The CDR3 is 13 amino acids. CDR1 is GTSNPN, CDR2 SVGIG, per germline (reference sequence). J lost 6 bases, V lost 3 bases, and 5 bases had no gene match. Sample: peripheral blood. V usage is TRBV30 and J usage is TRBJ1-5; 7 bases match TRBD1. The TCR sequence derives from a man aged 25-45 years with active or convalescent COVID-19. DNA for the CDR3: TGTGCCTGGAGCGTAGGGGGCTCTCAGCCCCAGCATTTT. It specifies CAWSVGGSQPQHF.